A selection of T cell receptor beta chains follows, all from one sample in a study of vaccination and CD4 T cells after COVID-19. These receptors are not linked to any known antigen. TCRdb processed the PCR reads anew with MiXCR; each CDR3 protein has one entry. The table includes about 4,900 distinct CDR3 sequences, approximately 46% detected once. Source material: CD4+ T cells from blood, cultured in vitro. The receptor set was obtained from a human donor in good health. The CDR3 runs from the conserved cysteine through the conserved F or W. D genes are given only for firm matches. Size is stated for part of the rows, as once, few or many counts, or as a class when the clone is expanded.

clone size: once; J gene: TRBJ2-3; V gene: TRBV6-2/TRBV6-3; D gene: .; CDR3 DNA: TGTGCCAGCAGACACGGGGGCTCCAGGGGCAGTACGCAGTATTTT; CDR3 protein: CASRHGGSRGSTQYF
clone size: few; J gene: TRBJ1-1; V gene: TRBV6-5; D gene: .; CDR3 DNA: TGTGCCAGCAGTTCCGCGGCTGGTCGTTACACTGAAGCTTTCTTT; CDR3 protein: CASSSAAGRYTEAFF
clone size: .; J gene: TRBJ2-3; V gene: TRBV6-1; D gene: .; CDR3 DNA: TGTGCCAGCAGAGCTAGCACAGATACGCAGTATTTT; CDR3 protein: CASRASTDTQYF
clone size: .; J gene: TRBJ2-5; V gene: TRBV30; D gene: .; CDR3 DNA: TGTGCCTGGGGCCAAGTTATTATGGAGACCCAGTACTTC; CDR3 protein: CAWGQVIMETQYF
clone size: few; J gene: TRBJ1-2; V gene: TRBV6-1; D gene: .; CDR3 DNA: TGTGCCAGCAATCCGGACCCAACCTTCCTCGGCTACACCTTC; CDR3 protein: CASNPDPTFLGYTF
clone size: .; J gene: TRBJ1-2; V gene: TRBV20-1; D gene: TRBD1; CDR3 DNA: TGCAGTGCGCGCGGGGACAGGGGTTATGGCTACACCTTC; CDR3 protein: CSARGDRGYGYTF
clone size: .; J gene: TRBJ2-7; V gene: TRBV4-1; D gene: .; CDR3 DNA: TGCGCCAGCAGCCAAGATTTGGCAGCCTACGAGCAGTACTTC; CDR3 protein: CASSQDLAAYEQYF
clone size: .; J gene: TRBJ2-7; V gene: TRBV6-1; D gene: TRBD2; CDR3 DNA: TGTGCCAGCAGCTATGAGCGGGGGGCAAACGAGCAGTACTTC; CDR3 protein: CASSYERGANEQYF
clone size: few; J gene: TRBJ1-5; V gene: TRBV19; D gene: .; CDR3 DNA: TGTGCCAGTAGTATAGTTAATCAGCCCCAGCATTTT; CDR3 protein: CASSIVNQPQHF
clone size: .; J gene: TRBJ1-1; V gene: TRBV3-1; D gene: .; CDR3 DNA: TGTGCCAGCAGCCAAGGACCCGTGAACACTGAAGCTTTCTTT; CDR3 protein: CASSQGPVNTEAFF
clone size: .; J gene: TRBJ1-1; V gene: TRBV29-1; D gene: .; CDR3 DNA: TGCAGCGTTGTGGGTTTGGGTGACACTGAAGCTTTCTTT; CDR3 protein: CSVVGLGDTEAFF
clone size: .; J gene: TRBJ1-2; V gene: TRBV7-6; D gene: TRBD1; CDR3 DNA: TGTGCCAGCAGCTCTGACAGGGCCTATGGCTACACCTTC; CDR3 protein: CASSSDRAYGYTF
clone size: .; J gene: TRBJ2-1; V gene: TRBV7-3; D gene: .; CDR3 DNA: TGTGCCAGCAGCTTAGTCCCGGTGCAGTACAATGAGCAGTTCTTC; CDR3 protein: CASSLVPVQYNEQFF
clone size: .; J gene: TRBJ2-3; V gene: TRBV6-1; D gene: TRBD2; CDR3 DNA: TGTGCCAGCCAACTAGCGGGGGACACAGATACGCAGTATTTT; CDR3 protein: CASQLAGDTDTQYF
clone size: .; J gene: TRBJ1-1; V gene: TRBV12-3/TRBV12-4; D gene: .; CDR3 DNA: TGTGCCAGCAGTTTACAGGGAGAAGCTTTCTTT; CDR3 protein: CASSLQGEAFF
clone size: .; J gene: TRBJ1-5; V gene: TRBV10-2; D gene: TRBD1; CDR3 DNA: TGCGCCAGCAGTACACAGGGGGAAGGACAGCCCCAGCATTTT; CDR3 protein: CASSTQGEGQPQHF
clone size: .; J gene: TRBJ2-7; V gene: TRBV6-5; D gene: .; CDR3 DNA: TGTGCCAGCAGTTACGTGGTAACCTACGAGCAGTACTTC; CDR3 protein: CASSYVVTYEQYF
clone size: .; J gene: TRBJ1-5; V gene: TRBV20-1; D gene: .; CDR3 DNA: TGCAGTGCTAGAGATAAGACCGGGGACGGCAATCAGCCCCAGCATTTT; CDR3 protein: CSARDKTGDGNQPQHF
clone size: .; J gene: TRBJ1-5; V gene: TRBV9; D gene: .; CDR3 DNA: TGTGCCAGCAGCGTAGGGACAGTCGGGAATCAGCCCCAGCATTTT; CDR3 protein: CASSVGTVGNQPQHF
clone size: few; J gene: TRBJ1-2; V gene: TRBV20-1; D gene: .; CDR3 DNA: TGCAGTGCTAGAAATTATGCTAACTATGGCTACACCTTC; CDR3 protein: CSARNYANYGYTF
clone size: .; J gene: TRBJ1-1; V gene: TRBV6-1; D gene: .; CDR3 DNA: TGTGCCAGCAGTGACAGGGCAGACACTGAAGCTTTCTTT; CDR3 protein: CASSDRADTEAFF
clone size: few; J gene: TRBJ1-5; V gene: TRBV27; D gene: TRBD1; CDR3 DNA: TGTGCCAGCAGTGCCGGGACAGAAGGCAATCAGCCCCAGCATTTT; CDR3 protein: CASSAGTEGNQPQHF
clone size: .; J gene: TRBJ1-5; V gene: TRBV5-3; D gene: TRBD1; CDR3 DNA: TGTGCCAGAATGCGGACAGGGGAGGGATACCAGCCCCAGCATTTT; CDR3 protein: CARMRTGEGYQPQHF
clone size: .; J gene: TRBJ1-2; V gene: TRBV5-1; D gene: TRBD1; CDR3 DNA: TGCGCCAGCAGCGGGGGACAGTCAGACTATGGCTACACCTTC; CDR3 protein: CASSGGQSDYGYTF
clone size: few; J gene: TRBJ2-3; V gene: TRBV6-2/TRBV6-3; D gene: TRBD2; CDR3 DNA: TGTGCCAGCGGAACGAGCGGGGGGGCAGATACGCAGTATTTT; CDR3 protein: CASGTSGGADTQYF
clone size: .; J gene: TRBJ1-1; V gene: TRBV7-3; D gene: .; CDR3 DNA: TGTGCCAGCAGCCCTGCGTCGGGATACACTGAAGCTTTCTTT; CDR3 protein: CASSPASGYTEAFF
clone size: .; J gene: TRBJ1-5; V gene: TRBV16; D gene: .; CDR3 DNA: TGTGCCAGCAGCCGAGGGGACGGAAATCAGCCCCAGCATTTT; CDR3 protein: CASSRGDGNQPQHF
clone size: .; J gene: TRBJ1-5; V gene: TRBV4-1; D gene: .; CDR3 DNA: TGCGCCAGCAGCCAAGAAACTTTCCCCCTTAGCAATCAGCCCCAGCATTTT; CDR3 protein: CASSQETFPLSNQPQHF
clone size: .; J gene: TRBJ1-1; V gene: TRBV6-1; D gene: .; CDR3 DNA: TGTGCCAGCTACACCGTCTGGACTGAAGCTTTCTTT; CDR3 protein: CASYTVWTEAFF
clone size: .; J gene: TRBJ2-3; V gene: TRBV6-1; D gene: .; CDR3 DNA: TGTGCCAGCTCAGGGGCCGTGCCCCAAGATACGCAGTATTTT; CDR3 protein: CASSGAVPQDTQYF
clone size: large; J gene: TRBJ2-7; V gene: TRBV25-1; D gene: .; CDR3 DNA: TGTGCCAGCAGTGAAGCGGGGTACGAGCAGTACTTC; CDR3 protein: CASSEAGYEQYF
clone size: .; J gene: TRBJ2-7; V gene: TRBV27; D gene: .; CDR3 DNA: TGTGCCAGCAGTTCCCCGGGAGCGTCAACCTACGAGCAGTACTTC; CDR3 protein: CASSSPGASTYEQYF
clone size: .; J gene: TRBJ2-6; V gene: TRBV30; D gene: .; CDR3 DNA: TGTGCCTGGAGTGTAAGCTCTGGGGCCAACGTCCTGACTTTC; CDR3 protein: CAWSVSSGANVLTF
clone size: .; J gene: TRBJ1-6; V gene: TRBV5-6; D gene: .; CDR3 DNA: TGTGCCAGCGAGGGGCGAAGGGAATCACCCCTCCACTTT; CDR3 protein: CASEGRRESPLHF